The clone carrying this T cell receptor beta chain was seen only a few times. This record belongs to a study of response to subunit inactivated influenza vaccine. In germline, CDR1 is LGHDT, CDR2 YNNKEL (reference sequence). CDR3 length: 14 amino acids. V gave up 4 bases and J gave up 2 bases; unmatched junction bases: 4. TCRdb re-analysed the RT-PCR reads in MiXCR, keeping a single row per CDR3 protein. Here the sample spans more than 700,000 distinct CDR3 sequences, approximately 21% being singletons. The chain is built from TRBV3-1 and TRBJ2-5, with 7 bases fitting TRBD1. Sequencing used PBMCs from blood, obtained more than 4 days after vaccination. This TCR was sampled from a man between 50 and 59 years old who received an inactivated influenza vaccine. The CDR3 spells CASSRWDRQETQYF. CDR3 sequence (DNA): TGTGCCAGCAGCCGATGGGACAGACAAGAGACCCAGTACTTC.